This is a list of T cell receptor beta chains from one sample in a study of blood T cell repertoires in COVID-19. Assay: immunoSEQ multiplex PCR; the TCRdb copy retains only in-frame clones and omits some. The sample holds roughly 26,000 clones, approximately 82% seen once. The sequenced material came from peripheral blood. The receptors derive from a human donor in a cohort sampled during active COVID-19. The CDR3 runs from the conserved cysteine through the conserved F or W.

V gene: TRBV2
CDR3 protein: CASRLAVTSSYNEQFF

V gene: TRBV19
CDR3 protein: CASSIVQNQPQHF

V gene: TRBV6-5
CDR3 protein: CASSYSMYQGNTEAFF

V gene: TRBV4-1
CDR3 protein: CASSQEWRSSGEQETQYF

V gene: TRBV29-1
CDR3 protein: CSPKNYYNEQFF

V gene: TRBV6-1
CDR3 protein: CASSELAGGPSEQYF

V gene: TRBV11-2
CDR3 protein: CASSLGQGGYGYTF

V gene: TRBV4-1
CDR3 protein: CASSQDPWGQGATGANVLTF

V gene: TRBV18
CDR3 protein: CASSPQLAGGVHNEQFF

V gene: TRBV5-5
CDR3 protein: CASSVPLGGGQETQYF